This is a list of T cell receptor beta chains from one sample in a study of blood T cell repertoires in COVID-19. Sequencing was performed with immunoSEQ multiplex PCR; in TCRdb, only in-frame clones are kept and a portion is missing. Of about 120,000 clones detected, 75% to 90% appear once; the ten largest clones hold about 8.5%. Material for sequencing was peripheral blood. The receptor source for this set is a woman aged 40 to 50 with acute or convalescent COVID-19. CDR3s include the opening cysteine and the closing phenylalanine or tryptophan. The D gene is left open where the match is weak. Size is omitted from some rows. Given values are once, few, many or a class for expanded clones.

v_call,d_call,clone_size,j_call,cdr3_nt,cdr3_aa
TRBV5-1,TRBD1,NA,TRBJ1-6,TGCGCCAGCACGCCAGGGGGAATAACAGGAAGATATAATTCACCCCTCCACTTT,CASTPGGITGRYNSPLHF
TRBV18,NA,NA,TRBJ1-2,TGTGCCAGCTCACCACCTCAGGGCCCTAACTATGGCTACACCTTC,CASSPPQGPNYGYTF
TRBV5-6,TRBD1,NA,TRBJ1-2,TGTGCCAGCAGCTTGCGGCGGACAGGCGGTGGCTACACCTTC,CASSLRRTGGGYTF
TRBV4-1,NA,NA,TRBJ2-3,TGCGCCAGCAGCCGAAAACGGCTGGGGTCACTGGACAGATCACTCACAGATACGCAGTATTTT,CASSRKRLGSLDRSLTDTQYF
TRBV30,TRBD2,NA,TRBJ2-5,TGTGCCTGGAGTACCCAGGCGGGGGGCTGGATGGAGACCCAGTACTTC,CAWSTQAGGWMETQYF
TRBV6-1,NA,NA,TRBJ1-3,TGTGCCAGCAGGAGCTCTGGAAACACCATATATTTT,CASRSSGNTIYF
TRBV2,TRBD1,NA,TRBJ1-2,TGTGCCAGCAGGGGGACAGACTATGGCTACACCTTC,CASRGTDYGYTF
TRBV2,TRBD2,few,TRBJ2-3,TGTGCCAGCAGTGAAATCGGAGCGGGGGAGGCAGATACGCAGTATTTT,CASSEIGAGEADTQYF
TRBV5-1,TRBD1,NA,TRBJ1-1,TGCGCCAGCAGCTTTACCTCACAGGGGCCGAACACTGAAGCTTTCTTT,CASSFTSQGPNTEAFF
TRBV6-5,TRBD1,NA,TRBJ1-1,TGTGCCAGCAGTTCCACAGGGGCTGAAGCTTTCTTT,CASSSTGAEAFF